Below, 19 T cell receptor beta chains from the same sample are listed, as sequenced in a study of neoadjuvant anti-PD-1 for oral cavity cancer (dated by TCRdb to the early 2020s). The library was obtained by the immunoSEQ multiplex PCR assay. In TCRdb, the immuneACCESS table is reduced to in-frame sequences with V and J assigned. These tables do not hold every clone; where another copy was compared, an unresolved V gene accounts for under half, and the others remain unexplained. The sample data list about 16,000 clones, and about 64% of these were observed just once. 2.5% to 3% of the sample is in the top ten clones. The time point label on this specimen signifies: before neoadjuvant nivolumab. This specimen was PBMCs, taken before nivolumab (anti-PD-1) treatment. These receptors were taken from a person aged 40 to 85 with oral cavity squamous cell carcinoma.

The table lists this clone with a few counts. J is TRBJ1-2 and V is TRBV6-1; D is uncertain. The CDR3 extends over 14 amino acids. Germline lookup yields CDR1 MNHNS and CDR2 SASEGT. V gave up 2 bases and J gave up 9 bases, with 16 bases separating them. The CDR3 region has the DNA TGTGCCAGCAGTGAATCCGCGGGCGCGGGGAGCTACACCTTC. Protein sequence: CASSESAGAGSYTF.

V usage is TRBV2 and J usage is TRBJ2-7; TRBD1 agrees at 8 bases. The germline V gene has CDR1 SNHLY and CDR2 FYNNEI. The CDR3 contains 14 residues. J lost 7 bases, V lost 5 bases, and 10 bases had no gene match. CDR3 DNA sequence: TGTGCCAGCAGTCAGTTGGGACAGGTCTCGGAGCAGTACTTC. Amino acids: CASSQLGQVSEQYF.

The CDR3, as DNA: TGTGCCAGCAGTGAGTGGGGGGCCGGGGAGCTGTTTTTT. Protein product: CASSEWGAGELFF. The V and J genes are TRBV25-1 and TRBJ2-2; D perhaps matches TRBD2 (6 bases). The CDR3 consists of 13 residues. Germline V CDR1 and CDR2: MGHDK, SYGVNS. Trimming shortened V by 3 bases and J by 6 bases, and 8 bases separated the two germline ends.

The chain joins TRBV4-1 to TRBJ2-1; TRBD1 matches 8 bases. Germline-derived CDR1 and CDR2 are MGHRA and YSYEKL. V shed 9 bases, J shed 3 bases, and the junction held 7 bases outside the gene matches. The CDR3 contains 14 residues. CDR3 residues: CASRQGSGYNEQFF. The CDR3 DNA reads TGCGCCAGTAGACAGGGGTCTGGCTACAATGAGCAGTTCTTC.

This clone was picked up one time. The rearrangement joins TRBV6-6 to TRBJ1-5; 9 bases agree with TRBD1. In germline, CDR1 is MNHNY, CDR2 SVGAGI (reference sequence). This CDR3 comprises 16 residues. V was pared by 6 bases and J by 5 bases, with 11 bases of the junction left unmatched. In DNA form, the CDR3 reads TGTGCCAGCAGGGGACAGGGTGATAGGGCTTATCAGCCCCAGCATTTT. Residues: CASRGQGDRAYQPQHF.

The gene calls are TRBV6-1 and TRBJ2-5; D ambiguous. CDR1 and CDR2 (germline): MNHNS, SASEGT. V shed 5 bases and J shed 4 bases, with 17 bases lying between them. The CDR3 is 15 amino acids. The CDR3 coding sequence is TGTGCCAGCAGTATAGGGTGGGCGCCGGGAGAGACCCAGTACTTC. This gives the protein CASSIGWAPGETQYF.

This clone turned up a few times. The genes are TRBV28 and TRBJ1-3; D unresolved. Deletions cut 6 bases from V and 0 bases from J, with 12 bases between. CDR1 is MDHEN and CDR2 is SYDVKM in the germline V gene. The CDR3 is 15 amino acids. The CDR3 sequence: CASSPDTYSGNTIYF. CDR3 bases: TGTGCCAGCAGCCCCGACACTTACTCTGGAAACACCATATATTTT.

The chain joins TRBV5-4 to TRBJ1-4; perhaps TRBD1 as D (6 bases). The CDR3 contains 14 residues. Per germline, CDR1 SGHNT and CDR2 YYREEE (reference sequence). V shed 3 bases and J shed 5 bases, with 11 bases lying between them. CDR3 sequence (DNA): TGTGCCAGCAGCTCGCCGGGGGCGAATGAAAAACTGTTTTTT. Encoded protein: CASSSPGANEKLFF.

The chain couples TRBV6-5 to TRBJ2-1; D is ambiguous. CDR1 MNHEY and CDR2 SVGAGI come from the germline V gene. The V and J ends lost 0 bases and 0 bases respectively, with 6 bases between them. The CDR3 consists of 15 residues. The CDR3, as DNA: TGTGCCAGCAGTTACTCGAGGAGCTCCTACAATGAGCAGTTCTTC. It yields the protein CASSYSRSSYNEQFF.

This chain joins TRBV6-1 and TRBJ2-1; 7 bases are a match to TRBD1. This CDR3 comprises 14 residues. J gave up 7 bases and V 6 bases, and 9 bases lay outside the gene matches. The germline V gene encodes CDR1 MNHNS and CDR2 SASEGT. This CDR3 reads CASRYTGVRNEQFF. The DNA of the CDR3 is TGTGCCAGCAGGTACACAGGGGTTAGAAATGAGCAGTTCTTC.

The chain employs TRBV11-2 and TRBJ1-3; D ambiguous. The CDR3 is 12 amino acids. V shed 2 bases and J shed 4 bases, with 3 bases lying between them. CDR1 and CDR2 from the germline V gene are SGHAT and FQNNGV. CDR3 nucleotide sequence: TGTGCCAGCAGCTTACAGGGAAACACCATATATTTT. Protein sequence: CASSLQGNTIYF.

This clone appeared a few times. The genes are TRBV27 and TRBJ2-7; D is perhaps TRBD1 or TRBD2 (5 bases each). Trimming removed 8 bases at V and 3 bases at J, with 14 bases between. The germline gives CDR1 MNHEY, CDR2 SMNVEV (reference sequence). The length of the CDR3 is 13 residues. The CDR3 bases are TGTGCCAGCGCGCCGGGGCTCCACTACGAGCAGTACTTC. Translating gives CASAPGLHYEQYF.

This chain joins TRBV6-5 and TRBJ1-5; 7 bases align to TRBD1. The CDR3 spans 14 residues. Germline V gene sequence: CDR1 MNHEY, CDR2 SVGAGI. V dropped 4 bases and J dropped 5; count of bases not matched to a gene: 5. DNA of the CDR3: TGTGCCAGCAGTTCCAGGGGGAAGTATCAGCCCCAGCATTTT. As protein: CASSSRGKYQPQHF.

The chain couples TRBV7-8 to TRBJ2-4; perhaps TRBD2 as D (6 bases). This CDR3 is 17 amino acids long. Trimming left V 2 bases short and J 0 bases short, with 14 bases between. Germline loops: CDR1 SGHVS, CDR2 FQNEAQ. The CDR3 DNA sequence: TGTGCCAGCAGCTTAAGGCGGGAAAGATTAGCCAAAAACATTCAGTACTTC. Its translation: CASSLRRERLAKNIQYF.

This clone was counted only a few times. V and J are TRBV5-6 and TRBJ1-2, with 7 bases fitting TRBD1. The CDR3 covers 14 residues. Trimming removed 3 bases from V and 5 bases from J; junction bases left unmatched: 7. The V gene's germline CDR1 is SGHDT and CDR2 YYEEEE. The CDR3 DNA follows: TGTGCCAGCAGCTCCGACAGGGATTGGTATGGCTACACCTTC. This sequence encodes CASSSDRDWYGYTF.

This clone was seen only once. The chain uses TRBV6-1 and TRBJ1-1; D is undetermined. The CDR3 totals 15 residues. V gave up 7 bases and J gave up 1 base, with 16 bases separating them. Germline CDR1 and CDR2: MNHNS and SASEGT. The CDR3: CASTTATRSNTEAFF. The CDR3 DNA sequence: TGTGCCAGCACCACCGCCACAAGGTCGAACACTGAAGCTTTCTTT.

This clone was detected a few times. The chain combines TRBV10-3 with TRBJ2-2; the D gene is possibly TRBD2 (6 bases). This CDR3 has 15 residues. Germline V CDR1 and CDR2: ENHRY, SYGVKD. V shed 0 bases and J shed 1 base, with 6 bases lying between them. The CDR3 reads CAISESGGNTGELFF. Here the CDR3 DNA reads TGTGCCATCAGTGAGTCGGGGGGGAACACCGGGGAGCTGTTTTTT.

V is TRBV7-6 and J is TRBJ2-7; no firm D call. Germline CDR1 reads SGHVS; CDR2 reads FNYEAQ. The CDR3 spans 13 residues. V lost 3 bases and J lost 2, with 8 bases in between. The CDR3 loop reads CASSFGRTYEQYF. The CDR3, as DNA: TGTGCCAGCAGCTTCGGTCGAACCTACGAGCAGTACTTC. The full variable domain, its missing parts supplied by reference TRBV7-6 and TRBJ2-7, is GAGVSQSPRYKVTKRGQDVALRCDPISGHVSLYWYRQALGQGPEFLTYFNYEAQQDKSGLPNDRFSAERPEGSISTLTIQRTEQRDSAMYRCASSFGRTYEQYFGPGTRLTVT.

This clone was seen a few times. The V gene is TRBV10-3, the J gene TRBJ1-5; unclear D gene. Germline values: CDR1 ENHRY, CDR2 SYGVKD. V was clipped by 2 bases and J by 4 bases, with 9 bases between them. The CDR3 runs to 14 residues. CDR3 DNA: TGTGCCATCAGTGAGGGACTGGGGAATCAGCCCCAGCATTTT. Amino acid sequence: CAISEGLGNQPQHF.